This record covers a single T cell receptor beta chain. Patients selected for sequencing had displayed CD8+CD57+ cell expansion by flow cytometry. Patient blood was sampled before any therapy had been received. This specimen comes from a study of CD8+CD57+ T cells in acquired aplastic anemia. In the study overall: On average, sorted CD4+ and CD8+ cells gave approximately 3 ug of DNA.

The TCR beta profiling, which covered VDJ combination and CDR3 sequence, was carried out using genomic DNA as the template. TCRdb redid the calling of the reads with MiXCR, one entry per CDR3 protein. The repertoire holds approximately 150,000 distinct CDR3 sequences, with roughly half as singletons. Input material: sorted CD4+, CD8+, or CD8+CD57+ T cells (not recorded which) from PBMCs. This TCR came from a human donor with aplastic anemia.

CDR3 DNA sequence: TGTGCCATCAGTACCCTCAGGGACAGGGGTGGGGGCAATGAGCAGTTCTTC. Translation gives CAISTLRDRGGGNEQFF. The genes are TRBV10-3 and TRBJ2-1, with 10 bases matching TRBD1. CDR3 size: 17 residues. After removal of 5 bases from V and 6 bases from J, the junction contained 13 bases not matched to a gene. In germline, CDR1 is ENHRY, CDR2 SYGVKD.